This TCR beta chain was recovered during a study of shared clonotypes between healthy human individuals. Deletions cut 1 base from V and 4 bases from J, with 5 bases between. This CDR3 contains 13 residues. The V gene's germline CDR1 is SGHNT and CDR2 YYREEE (reference sequence). Only in-frame clones appear in the TCRdb table, and some are missing; sequencing was by immunoSEQ multiplex PCR. The repertoire holds about 2.4 million clones, with around 90% as singletons. The chain employs TRBV5-4 and TRBJ2-2; D not resolved. This clonotype was sampled from a man between 18 and 35 years old in good health. The source material was naive CD4+ T cells sorted from blood. Noted subset: CD45RA+ positively selected. CDR3 nucleotide sequence: TGTGCCAGCAGCTTGCCGGGCACCGGGGAGCTGTTTTTT. Its protein product is CASSLPGTGELFF. Using reference TRBV5-4 and TRBJ2-2 for the parts outside the CDR3, the full variable domain is ETGVTQSPTHLIKTRGQQVTLRCSSQSGHNTVSWYQQALGQGPQFIFQYYREEENGRGNFPPRFSGLQFPNYSSELNVNALELDDSALYLCASSLPGTGELFFGEGSRLTVL.